Listed below are T cell receptor beta chains from one sample, sequenced in a study of preoperative IRX-2 immunotherapy in early breast cancer. TCRdb keeps only in-frame clones here, not all; method: immunoSEQ multiplex PCR. This sample yields roughly 27,000 clones, of which 75% to 80% are seen a single time; around 2.3% belongs to the top ten. The specimen was lymph node tissue, collected before IRX-2 immunotherapy. Receptor source: a human donor with breast cancer. Both conserved end residues are part of each CDR3. The D gene is left open where the match is weak. Not all rows give a size; the values are once, few, many and, for expanded clones, a class.

clone_size j_call v_call d_call cdr3_aa cdr3_nt
few TRBJ1-3 TRBV28 NA CASKPGGSGNTIYF TGTGCCAGCAAACCCGGGGGCTCTGGAAACACCATATATTTT
NA TRBJ2-7 TRBV6-8 TRBD1 CASSGQGSSYEQYF TGTGCCAGCAGTGGACAGGGGAGCTCCTACGAGCAGTACTTC
NA TRBJ1-4 TRBV23-1 TRBD1 CASSRDSHNEKLFF TGCGCCAGCAGTAGGGACAGTCATAATGAAAAACTGTTTTTT
NA TRBJ2-1 TRBV5-1 TRBD1 CASSKGQGRRAEQFF TGCGCCAGCAGCAAAGGACAGGGTCGGCGAGCTGAGCAGTTCTTC
NA TRBJ1-5 TRBV11-3 NA CASSYLRGLNQPQHF TGTGCCAGCAGCTACCTTCGGGGCCTTAATCAGCCCCAGCATTTT
NA TRBJ2-2 TRBV11-3 NA CASSFSGLPGELFF TGTGCCAGCAGCTTTTCAGGGCTTCCCGGGGAGCTGTTTTTT
NA TRBJ1-1 TRBV6-8 NA CAISAELETEAFF TGTGCCATCAGTGCAGAGCTGGAGACTGAAGCTTTCTTT
once TRBJ1-6 TRBV6-8 NA CASRAGNSPLHF TGTGCCAGCAGGGCGGGGAATTCACCCCTCCACTTT
once TRBJ1-5 TRBV7-1 NA CASSLAQGNNQPQHF TGTGCCAGCAGCTTAGCGCAGGGGAACAATCAGCCCCAGCATTTT
NA TRBJ1-1 TRBV1 NA CASSPQDRGSTEAFF TGCGCCAGCAGCCCCCAGGACAGGGGAAGCACTGAAGCTTTCTTT
once TRBJ2-7 TRBV19 NA CASSESGVEQYF TGTGCCAGTAGCGAATCAGGGGTCGAGCAGTACTTC
once TRBJ1-2 TRBV30 NA CAWSAGTFYGYTF TGTGCCTGGAGTGCAGGGACTTTCTATGGCTACACCTTC
NA TRBJ1-6 TRBV1 NA CASSPILRDSPLHF TGCGCCAGCAGCCCTATACTCAGGGATTCACCCCTCCACTTT
NA TRBJ2-3 TRBV5-1 NA CASATGRDTDTQYF TGCGCCAGCGCTACGGGACGGGACACAGATACGCAGTATTTT
NA TRBJ2-3 TRBV30 NA CAWSGGPDTQYF TGTGCCTGGAGCGGAGGCCCAGATACGCAGTATTTT
NA TRBJ1-1 TRBV6-8 TRBD1 CASSDRAEAEAFF TGTGCCAGCAGTGACAGGGCGGAAGCTGAAGCTTTCTTT
NA TRBJ1-1 TRBV14 NA CASSRQTGNTEAFF TGTGCCAGCAGCCGCCAGACAGGGAACACTGAAGCTTTCTTT
NA TRBJ1-5 TRBV19 NA CASSTDGHNQPQHF TGTGCCAGTAGTACGGACGGACACAATCAGCCCCAGCATTTT
NA TRBJ2-3 TRBV11-3 NA CASSRTQIADTQYF TGTGCCAGCAGCAGGACTCAGATCGCAGATACGCAGTATTTT
NA TRBJ2-7 TRBV28 TRBD2 CASSRKGLAGGSYEQYF TGTGCCAGCAGTCGGAAGGGACTAGCGGGGGGGAGCTACGAGCAGTACTTC
medium-sized TRBJ2-3 TRBV11-3 TRBD2 CASSTRTSGDTQYF TGTGCCAGCAGCACCCGGACTAGTGGAGATACGCAGTATTTT
NA TRBJ1-6 TRBV19 TRBD1 CASRVQQGASDSPLHF TGTGCCAGTAGGGTACAACAGGGGGCTTCGGATTCACCCCTCCACTTT
NA TRBJ2-1 TRBV11-3 TRBD2 CASSLWTRERPRPPYNEQFF TGTGCCAGCAGCTTATGGACTAGAGAGAGACCCCGTCCGCCTTACAATGAGCAGTTCTTC
NA TRBJ1-3 TRBV22-1 NA CASSSGLSGNTIYF TGTGCCAGCAGTTCGGGCCTCTCTGGAAACACCATATATTTT
NA TRBJ2-3 TRBV5-1 NA CASSLDRGGYTQYF TGCGCCAGCAGCTTGGACAGGGGAGGCTATACGCAGTATTTT
NA TRBJ1-1 TRBV28 TRBD1 CASSWTGWVPNTEAFF TGTGCCAGCAGTTGGACAGGATGGGTCCCGAACACTGAAGCTTTCTTT
NA TRBJ1-5 TRBV6-8 NA CATRGGTNQPQHF TGTGCCACCCGGGGGGGGACTAATCAGCCCCAGCATTTT
NA TRBJ1-4 TRBV5-1 NA CASSLVGATNEKLFF TGCGCCAGCAGCTTGGTGGGTGCAACTAATGAAAAACTGTTTTTT
NA TRBJ2-3 TRBV6-8 NA CAISGQFFASTDTQYF TGTGCCATCAGTGGACAGTTCTTTGCTAGCACAGATACGCAGTATTTT
NA TRBJ1-3 TRBV7-5 NA CASSVGQGAGNTIYF NA
NA TRBJ2-6 TRBV23-1 NA CASSRTWTTSYSGANVLTF TGCGCCAGCAGCCGAACTTGGACGACCAGCTACTCTGGGGCCAACGTCCTGACTTTC
NA TRBJ2-2 TRBV5-1 NA CASRPGASATGELFF TGCGCCAGCAGGCCAGGGGCCTCGGCCACCGGGGAGCTGTTTTTT
NA TRBJ2-7 TRBV11-3 NA CASSLAAGSYEQYF TGTGCCAGCAGCTTGGCCGCAGGGTCCTACGAGCAGTACTTC
NA TRBJ1-2 TRBV19 NA CASSISEGSGYTF TGTGCCAGTAGTATCTCTGAGGGGAGTGGCTACACCTTC
NA TRBJ2-1 TRBV6-8 NA CASSYSGGVNNEQFF TGTGCCAGCAGTTATAGTGGGGGCGTCAACAATGAGCAGTTCTTC
NA TRBJ2-7 TRBV7-1 NA CASSLGPYASYEQYF TGTGCCAGCAGCTTAGGACCATACGCCTCCTACGAGCAGTACTTC
NA TRBJ1-2 TRBV6-8 NA CASTIQRNYGYTF TGTGCCAGCACCATTCAGCGTAACTATGGCTACACCTTC
NA TRBJ1-3 TRBV23-1 NA CASSQQGTGNTIYF TGCGCCAGCAGCCAACAAGGGACTGGAAACACCATATATTTT
NA TRBJ1-2 TRBV6-8 TRBD1 CASNEPGQGANYGYTF TGTGCCAGCAACGAACCGGGACAGGGCGCTAACTATGGCTACACCTTC
NA TRBJ1-1 TRBV12-5 NA CASKGWTEAFF TGTGCCAGCAAAGGGTGGACTGAAGCTTTCTTT
NA TRBJ1-1 TRBV19 TRBD1 CASSGQGIISEAFF TGTGCCAGTAGTGGACAGGGGATAATTAGTGAAGCTTTCTTT
once TRBJ2-7 TRBV25-1 TRBD2 CASSESGGVSFYEQYF TGTGCCAGCAGTGAATCGGGGGGTGTTAGTTTCTACGAGCAGTACTTC
NA TRBJ1-4 TRBV30 NA CAWSVGEATLGKLFF TGTGCCTGGAGTGTGGGAGAGGCAACTCTGGGAAAACTGTTTTTT
NA TRBJ1-6 TRBV11-3 NA CASSLVPRTPGYSPLHF TGTGCCAGCAGCTTAGTTCCACGGACGCCCGGGTATTCACCCCTCCACTTT
NA TRBJ1-3 TRBV6-8 NA CASSPSNMGGNTIYF TGTGCCAGCAGTCCCTCAAATATGGGAGGAAACACCATATATTTT
NA TRBJ1-2 TRBV5-1 TRBD1 CASSSGQGYYGYTF TGCGCCAGCAGCTCAGGACAGGGGTACTATGGCTACACCTTC
NA TRBJ2-1 TRBV18 TRBD2 CASSPRSGGSSYNEQFF TGTGCCAGCTCACCCCGCTCGGGGGGGAGCTCCTACAATGAGCAGTTCTTC
once TRBJ1-3 TRBV11-3 TRBD1 CASSPRTGGNTIYF TGTGCCAGCAGCCCTCGGACAGGGGGAAACACCATATATTTT
NA TRBJ1-1 TRBV18 NA CASSPGQAMTFF TGTGCCAGCTCACCCGGGCAGGCGATGACTTTCTTT
NA TRBJ1-2 TRBV6-8 TRBD1 CASREGQGLGYTF TGTGCCAGCAGGGAGGGACAGGGACTTGGCTACACCTTC
once TRBJ1-5 TRBV23-1 NA CASSLVGNQPQHF TGCGCCAGCAGCTTAGTAGGGAATCAGCCCCAGCATTTT
NA TRBJ1-5 TRBV28 TRBD1 CASSFRTGGIGQPQHF TGTGCCAGCAGTTTTCGGACAGGGGGCATAGGTCAGCCCCAGCATTTT
NA TRBJ2-5 TRBV11-3 NA CASSKRIPDGYDRQETQYF TGTGCCAGCAGCAAGCGGATTCCGGACGGCTATGACCGTCAAGAGACCCAGTACTTC
NA TRBJ1-6 TRBV12-5 TRBD1 CAYQSGQGNSPLHF TGTGCCTACCAATCGGGACAGGGAAATTCACCCCTCCACTTT
NA TRBJ1-2 TRBV5-1 NA CASSLVAASNYGYTF TGCGCCAGCAGCTTGGTAGCAGCCTCTAACTATGGCTACACCTTC
few TRBJ2-7 TRBV19 NA CASSPAHGEQYF TGTGCCAGTAGCCCCGCCCACGGCGAGCAGTACTTC